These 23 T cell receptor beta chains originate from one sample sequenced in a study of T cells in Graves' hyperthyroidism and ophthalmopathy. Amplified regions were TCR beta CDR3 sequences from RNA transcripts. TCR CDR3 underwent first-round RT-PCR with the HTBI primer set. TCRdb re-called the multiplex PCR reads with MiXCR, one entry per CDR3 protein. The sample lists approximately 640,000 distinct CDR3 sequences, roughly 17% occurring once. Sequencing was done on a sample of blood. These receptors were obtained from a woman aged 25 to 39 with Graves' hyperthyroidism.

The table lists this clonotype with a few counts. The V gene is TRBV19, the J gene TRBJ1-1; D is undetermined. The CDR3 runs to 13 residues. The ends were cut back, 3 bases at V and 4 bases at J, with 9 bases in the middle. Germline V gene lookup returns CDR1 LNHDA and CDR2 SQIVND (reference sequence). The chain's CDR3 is CASSMSRTTEAFF. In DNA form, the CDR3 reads TGTGCCAGTAGTATGAGCCGGACCACTGAAGCTTTCTTT.

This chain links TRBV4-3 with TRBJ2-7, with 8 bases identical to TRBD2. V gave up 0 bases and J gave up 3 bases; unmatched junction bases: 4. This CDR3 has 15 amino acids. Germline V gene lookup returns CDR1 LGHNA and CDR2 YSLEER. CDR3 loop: CASSQDRGLDYEQYF. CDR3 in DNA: TGCGCCAGCAGCCAAGATCGGGGACTAGACTACGAGCAGTACTTC.

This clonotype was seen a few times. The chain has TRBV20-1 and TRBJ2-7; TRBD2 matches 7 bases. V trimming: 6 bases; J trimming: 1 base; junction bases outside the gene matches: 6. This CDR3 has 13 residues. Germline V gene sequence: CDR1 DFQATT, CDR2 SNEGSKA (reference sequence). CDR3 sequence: CSAVGRRSYEQYF. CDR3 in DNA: TGCAGTGCCGTCGGGAGGCGTTCCTACGAGCAGTACTTC.

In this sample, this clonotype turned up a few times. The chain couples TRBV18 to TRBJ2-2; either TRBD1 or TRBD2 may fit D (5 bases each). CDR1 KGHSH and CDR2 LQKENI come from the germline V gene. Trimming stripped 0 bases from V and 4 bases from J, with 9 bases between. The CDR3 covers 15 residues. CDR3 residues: CASSPPGRATGELFF. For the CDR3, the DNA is TGTGCCAGCTCACCACCGGGGCGGGCCACCGGGGAGCTGTTTTTT.

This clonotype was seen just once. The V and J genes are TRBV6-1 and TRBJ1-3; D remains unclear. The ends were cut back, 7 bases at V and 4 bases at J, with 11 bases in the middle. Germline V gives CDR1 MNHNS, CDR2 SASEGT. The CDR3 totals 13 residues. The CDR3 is CASTRDSGNTIYF. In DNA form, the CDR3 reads TGTGCCAGCACCCGGGATTCAGGAAACACCATATATTTT.

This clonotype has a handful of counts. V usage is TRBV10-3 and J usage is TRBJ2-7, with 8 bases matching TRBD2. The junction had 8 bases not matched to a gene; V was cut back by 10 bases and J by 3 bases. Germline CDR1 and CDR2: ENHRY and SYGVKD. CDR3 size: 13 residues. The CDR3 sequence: CATSVSGGYEQYF. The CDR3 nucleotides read TGTGCCACCTCCGTCAGCGGGGGCTACGAGCAGTACTTC.

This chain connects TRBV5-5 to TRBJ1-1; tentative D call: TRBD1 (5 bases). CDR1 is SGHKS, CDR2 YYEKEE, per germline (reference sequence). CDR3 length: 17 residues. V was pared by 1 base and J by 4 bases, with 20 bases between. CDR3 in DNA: TGTGCCAGCAGCTTGATATATGGGACTCGCGGGGGCACTGAAGCTTTCTTT. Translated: CASSLIYGTRGGTEAFF.

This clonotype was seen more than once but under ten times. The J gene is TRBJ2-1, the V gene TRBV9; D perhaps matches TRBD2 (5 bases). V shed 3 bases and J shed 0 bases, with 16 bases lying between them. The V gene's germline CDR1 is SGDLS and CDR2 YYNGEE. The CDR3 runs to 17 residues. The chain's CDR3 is CASSARAARSSYNEQFF. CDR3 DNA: TGTGCCAGCAGCGCGAGAGCGGCCCGAAGCTCCTACAATGAGCAGTTCTTC.

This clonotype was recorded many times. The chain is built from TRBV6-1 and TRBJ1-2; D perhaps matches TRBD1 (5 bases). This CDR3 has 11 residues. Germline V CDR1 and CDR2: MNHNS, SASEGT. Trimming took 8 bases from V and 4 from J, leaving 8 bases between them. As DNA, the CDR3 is TGTGCCAGCGGGGGGACCTATGGCTACACCTTC. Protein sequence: CASGGTYGYTF.

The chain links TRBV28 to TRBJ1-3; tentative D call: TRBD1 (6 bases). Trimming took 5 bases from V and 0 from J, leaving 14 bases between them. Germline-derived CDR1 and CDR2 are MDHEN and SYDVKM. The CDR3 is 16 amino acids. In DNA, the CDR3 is TGTGCCAGCAGTCAGGACAGCCTAAACTCTGGAAACACCATATATTTT. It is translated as CASSQDSLNSGNTIYF. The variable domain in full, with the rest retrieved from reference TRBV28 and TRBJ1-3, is DVKVTQSSRYLVKRTGEKVFLECVQDMDHENMFWYRQDPGLGLRLIYFSYDVKMKEKGDIPEGYSVSREKKERFSLILESASTNQTSMYLCASSQDSLNSGNTIYFGEGSWLTVV.

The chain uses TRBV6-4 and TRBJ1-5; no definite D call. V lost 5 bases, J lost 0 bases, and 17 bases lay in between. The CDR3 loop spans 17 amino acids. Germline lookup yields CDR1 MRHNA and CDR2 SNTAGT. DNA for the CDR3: TGTGCCAGCAGTCCGGTTAAATCTAGAGATAGCAATCAGCCCCAGCATTTT. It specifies CASSPVKSRDSNQPQHF.

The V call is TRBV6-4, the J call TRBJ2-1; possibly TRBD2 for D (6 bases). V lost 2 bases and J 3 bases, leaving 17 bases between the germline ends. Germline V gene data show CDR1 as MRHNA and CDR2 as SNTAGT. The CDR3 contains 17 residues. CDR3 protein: CASSDRETRGYYNEQFF. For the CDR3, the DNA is TGTGCCAGCAGTGACCGTGAGACTAGGGGTTACTACAATGAGCAGTTCTTC.

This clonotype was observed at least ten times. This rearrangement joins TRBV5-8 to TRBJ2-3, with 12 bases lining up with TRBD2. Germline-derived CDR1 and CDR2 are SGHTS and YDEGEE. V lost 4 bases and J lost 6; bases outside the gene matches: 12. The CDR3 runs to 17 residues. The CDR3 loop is CASSPRTSGAGSDTQYF. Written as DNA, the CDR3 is TGTGCCAGCAGCCCTCGGACTAGCGGGGCGGGGAGCGATACGCAGTATTTT. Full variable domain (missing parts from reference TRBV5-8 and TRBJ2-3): EAGVTQSPTHLIKTRGQQATLRCSPISGHTSVYWYQQALGLGLQFLLWYDEGEERNRGNFPPRFSGRQFPNYSSELNVNALELEDSALYLCASSPRTSGAGSDTQYFGPGTRLTVL.

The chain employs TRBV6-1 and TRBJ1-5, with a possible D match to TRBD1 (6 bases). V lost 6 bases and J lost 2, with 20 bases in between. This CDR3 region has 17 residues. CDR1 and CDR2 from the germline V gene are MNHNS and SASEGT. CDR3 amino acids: CASSPGWGATGNQPQHF. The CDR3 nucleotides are TGTGCCAGCAGCCCGGGCTGGGGGGCTACGGGCAATCAGCCCCAGCATTTT.

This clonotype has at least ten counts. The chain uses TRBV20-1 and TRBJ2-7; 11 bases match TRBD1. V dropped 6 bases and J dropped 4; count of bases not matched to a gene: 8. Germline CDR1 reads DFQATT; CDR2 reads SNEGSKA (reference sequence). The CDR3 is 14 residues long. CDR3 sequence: CSAIGTGGLYEQYF. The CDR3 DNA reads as TGCAGTGCAATTGGGACAGGGGGTTTATACGAGCAGTACTTC.

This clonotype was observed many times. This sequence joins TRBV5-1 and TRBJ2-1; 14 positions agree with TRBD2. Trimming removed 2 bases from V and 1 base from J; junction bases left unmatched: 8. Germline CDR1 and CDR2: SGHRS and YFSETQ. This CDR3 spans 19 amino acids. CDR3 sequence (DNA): TGCGCCAGCAGCTTCACCGGGACTAGCGGGAGTAAATCCTACAATGAGCAGTTCTTC. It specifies CASSFTGTSGSKSYNEQFF. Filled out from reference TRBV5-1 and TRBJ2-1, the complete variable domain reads KAGVTQTPRYLIKTRGQQVTLSCSPISGHRSVSWYQQTPGQGLQFLFEYFSETQRNKGNFPGRFSGRQFSNSRSEMNVSTLELGDSALYLCASSFTGTSGSKSYNEQFFGPGTRLTVL.

CDR3 sequence: CATSIMGTGVTEAFF. CDR3 DNA: TGTGCCACCAGCATCATGGGGACAGGGGTCACTGAAGCTTTCTTT. The gene calls are TRBV15 and TRBJ1-1; 10 bases map to TRBD1. The J segment lost 4 bases and the V segment lost 4 bases, leaving 6 bases of the junction unmatched. The CDR3 covers 15 residues. From germline, CDR1 is LNHNV and CDR2 YYDKDF (reference sequence).

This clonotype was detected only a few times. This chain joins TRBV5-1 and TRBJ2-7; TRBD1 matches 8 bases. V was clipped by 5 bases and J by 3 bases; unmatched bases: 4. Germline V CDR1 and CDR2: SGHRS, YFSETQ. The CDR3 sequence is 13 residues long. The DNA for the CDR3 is TGCGCCAGCAGACCTGACAGGGGCTACGAGCAGTACTTC. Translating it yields CASRPDRGYEQYF.

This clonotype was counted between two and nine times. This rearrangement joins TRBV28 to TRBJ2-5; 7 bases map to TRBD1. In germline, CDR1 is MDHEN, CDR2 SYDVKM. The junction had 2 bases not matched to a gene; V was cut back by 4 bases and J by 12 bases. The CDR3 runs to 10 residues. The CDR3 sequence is CASSSGTEYF. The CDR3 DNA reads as TGTGCCAGCAGTTCCGGGACAGAGTACTTC.

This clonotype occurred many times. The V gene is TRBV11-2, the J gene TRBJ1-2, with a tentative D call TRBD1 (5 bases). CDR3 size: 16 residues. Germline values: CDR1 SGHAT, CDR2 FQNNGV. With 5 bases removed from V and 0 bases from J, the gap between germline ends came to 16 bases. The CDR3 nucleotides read TGTGCCAGCAGCCGCCTATATGGGGGAACTAACTATGGCTACACCTTC. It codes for CASSRLYGGTNYGYTF.

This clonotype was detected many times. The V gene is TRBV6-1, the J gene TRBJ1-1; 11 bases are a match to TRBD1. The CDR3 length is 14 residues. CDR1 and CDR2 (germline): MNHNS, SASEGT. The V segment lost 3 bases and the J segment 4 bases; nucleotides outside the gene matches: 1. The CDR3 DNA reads TGTGCCAGCAGTGAGGACAGGGGGCTCACTGAAGCTTTCTTT. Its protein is CASSEDRGLTEAFF.

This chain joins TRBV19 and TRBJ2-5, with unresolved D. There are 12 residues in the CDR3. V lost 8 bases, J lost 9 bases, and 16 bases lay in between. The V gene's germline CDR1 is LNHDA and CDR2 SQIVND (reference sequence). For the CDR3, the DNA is TGTGCCAGTGCCCCTCTCAGAGGAGCCCAGTACTTC. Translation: CASAPLRGAQYF.

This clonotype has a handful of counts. CDR3 nucleotides: TGTGCCAGCAGCCTAAGAACTAGCGGGTATAAGGACGAGCAGTACTTC. Its translation: CASSLRTSGYKDEQYF. This chain links TRBV6-1 with TRBJ2-7; 9 bases are a match to TRBD2. CDR1 and CDR2 (germline): MNHNS, SASEGT. This CDR3 spans 16 amino acids. V shed 6 bases, J shed 5 bases, and the junction held 14 bases outside the gene matches.